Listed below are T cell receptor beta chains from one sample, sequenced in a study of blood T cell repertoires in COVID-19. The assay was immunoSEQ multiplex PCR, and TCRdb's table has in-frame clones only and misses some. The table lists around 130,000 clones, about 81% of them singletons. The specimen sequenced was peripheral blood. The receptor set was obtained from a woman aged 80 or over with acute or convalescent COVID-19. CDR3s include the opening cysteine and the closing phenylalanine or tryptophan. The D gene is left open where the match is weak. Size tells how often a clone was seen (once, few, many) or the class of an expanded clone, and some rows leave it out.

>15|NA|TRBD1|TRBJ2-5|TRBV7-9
CASSLSGTGLETQYF
TGTGCCAGCAGCTTGTCCGGGACAGGGTTGGAGACCCAGTACTTC
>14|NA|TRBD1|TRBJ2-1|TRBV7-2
CASSSTGVYNEQFF
TGTGCCAGCAGCTCGACAGGGGTCTACAATGAGCAGTTCTTC
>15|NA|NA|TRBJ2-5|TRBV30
CAWSAQAGAQETQYF
TGTGCCTGGAGCGCCCAAGCAGGGGCACAAGAGACCCAGTACTTC
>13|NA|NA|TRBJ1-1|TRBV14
CASSPRVGTEAFF
TGTGCCAGCAGCCCCAGGGTTGGCACTGAAGCTTTCTTT
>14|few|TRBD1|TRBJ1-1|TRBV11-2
CASSLVPRGTEAFF
TGTGCCAGCAGCTTAGTCCCCAGGGGGACTGAAGCTTTCTTT
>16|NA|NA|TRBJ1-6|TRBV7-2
CASSLSGAHYNSPLHF
TGTGCCAGCAGCTTATCAGGGGCCCACTATAATTCACCCCTCCACTTT
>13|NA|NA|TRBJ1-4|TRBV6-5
CASRVSGFEKLFF
TGTGCCAGCAGGGTGTCGGGATTTGAAAAACTGTTTTTT
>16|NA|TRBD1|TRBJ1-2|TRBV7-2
CASSLQPRTGNYGYTF
TGTGCCAGCAGCCTTCAACCTCGGACAGGGAACTATGGCTACACCTTC
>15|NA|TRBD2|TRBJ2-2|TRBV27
CASRLAGGRTGELFF
TGTGCCAGCCGATTAGCGGGAGGGCGTACCGGGGAGCTGTTTTTT
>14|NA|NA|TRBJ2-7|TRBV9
CASSVGQADYEQYF
TGTGCCAGCAGCGTTGGCCAGGCTGACTACGAGCAGTACTTC
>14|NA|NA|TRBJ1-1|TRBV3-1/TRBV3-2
CASSRQGRNTEAFF
TGTGCCAGCAGCCGACAAGGGAGGAACACTGAAGCTTTCTTT
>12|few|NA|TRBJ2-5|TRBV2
CASSNTRETQYF
TGTGCCAGCTCGAATACCCGGGAGACCCAGTACTTC
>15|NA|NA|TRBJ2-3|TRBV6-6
CASSGKTGLKDTQYF
TGTGCCAGCAGTGGGAAGACTGGACTAAAAGATACGCAGTATTTT
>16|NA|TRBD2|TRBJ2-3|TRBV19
CASTRTSGGATDTQYF
TGTGCCAGTACCAGGACTAGCGGGGGGGCCACAGATACGCAGTATTTT
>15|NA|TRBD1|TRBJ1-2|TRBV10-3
CAISDGTGGIYGYTF
TGTGCCATCAGTGATGGGACAGGGGGCATCTATGGCTACACCTTC
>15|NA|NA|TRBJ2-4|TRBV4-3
CASSQNPDSKNIQYF
TGCGCCAGCAGCCAAAACCCGGACAGCAAAAACATTCAGTACTTC
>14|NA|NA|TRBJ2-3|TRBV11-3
CASSLRQGGDTQYF
TGTGCCAGCAGCTTACGGCAGGGGGGAGATACGCAGTATTTT
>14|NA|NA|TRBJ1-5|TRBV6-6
CASSPKTGNQPQHF
TGTGCCAGCAGTCCTAAAACAGGGAATCAGCCCCAGCATTTT
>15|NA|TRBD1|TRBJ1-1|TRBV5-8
CASSRTGRTNTEAFF
TGTGCCAGCAGCCGGACAGGGCGGACCAACACTGAAGCTTTCTTT
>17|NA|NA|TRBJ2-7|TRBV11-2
CASSLLSGSLSSYEQYF
TGTGCCAGCAGCTTACTGTCAGGGTCCCTATCCTCCTACGAGCAGTACTTC
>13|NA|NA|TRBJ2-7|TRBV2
CASSGAGESEQYF
TGTGCCAGCAGTGGGGCAGGGGAGAGCGAGCAGTACTTC
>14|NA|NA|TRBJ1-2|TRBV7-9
CASSPDIPNYGYTF
TGTGCCAGCAGCCCGGACATACCTAACTATGGCTACACCTTC
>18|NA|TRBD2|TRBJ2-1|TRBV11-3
CASSTLGGGLAMLDEQFF
TGTGCCAGCAGCACCTTAGGAGGGGGACTAGCGATGCTGGATGAGCAGTTCTTC
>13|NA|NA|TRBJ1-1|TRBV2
CASSYSPPTEAFF
TGTGCCAGCAGTTACTCCCCCCCCACTGAAGCTTTCTTT
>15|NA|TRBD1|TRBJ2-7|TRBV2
CASSDSAGGYYEQYF
TGTGCCAGCAGTGATTCGGCAGGGGGTTACTACGAGCAGTACTTC
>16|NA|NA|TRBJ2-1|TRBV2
CASAVEGMSSYNEQFF
TGTGCCAGCGCAGTCGAGGGTATGAGCTCCTACAATGAGCAGTTCTTC
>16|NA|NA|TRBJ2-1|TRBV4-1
CASSQDFASSYNEQFF
TGCGCCAGCAGCCAAGATTTCGCTAGCTCCTACAATGAGCAGTTCTTC